This T cell receptor (beta chain) was recovered during a study of T cells in Graves' hyperthyroidism and ophthalmopathy. RNA transcripts gave rise to amplified TCR beta CDR3 regions. Primed by the HTBI set, a first-round RT-PCR was run on the TCR CDR3. TCRdb used MiXCR to reprocess the multiplex PCR reads, holding one entry per CDR3 protein. The sample consists of 250,000 or so distinct CDR3 sequences, about 15% of them appearing once. Diagnoses used clinical symptoms, serum thyroxine and TRAb, thyroid ultrasound and orbital computed tomography. The CDR3 length is 15 residues. Trimming removed 6 bases from V and 4 bases from J; junction bases left unmatched: 8. Germline V gives CDR1 MNHEY, CDR2 SMNVEV (reference sequence).

The origin of this receptor is a woman under 30 with Graves' ophthalmopathy. The specimen was blood. The chain couples TRBV27 to TRBJ2-5; the match to TRBD2 covers 10 bases. Written as DNA, the CDR3 is TGTGCCAGCAGCCCTTCTAGCGGGAGTAGAGAGACCCAGTACTTC. Protein product: CASSPSSGSRETQYF.